These T cell receptor beta chains were read from a single sample in a study of T cell repertoires in cytomegalovirus infection. TCRdb re-called the reads through MiXCR, storing one row per CDR3 protein. The sample records some 940,000 distinct CDR3 sequences, around 30% being singletons. These receptors are not linked to any known antigen. The source material was cultured CD8+ T cells from PBMCs, sampled from culture after CMV antigen stimulation. The receptor set was obtained from a human donor in good health (CMV status not recorded). Some clones in this sample may be carry-over from other donors' samples. Each CDR3 is given with its conserved first and last residue. The D gene is left open where the match is weak. The listing skips clone size in some rows; elsewhere it reads once, few, many or a size class.

NA NA TRBJ2-1 TRBV6-1 CASSEEQGGTNEQFF TGTGCCAGCAGTGAGGAACAGGGGGGGACCAATGAGCAGTTCTTC
NA NA TRBJ2-2 TRBV12-3/TRBV12-4 CASSLSGPSSGELFF TGTGCCAGCAGTTTGTCCGGGCCAAGCTCCGGGGAGCTGTTTTTT
NA NA TRBJ2-1 TRBV24-1 CATSDFSGNNEQFF TGTGCCACCAGTGATTTTTCAGGGAACAATGAGCAGTTCTTC
NA NA TRBJ2-2 TRBV12-3/TRBV12-4 CASSSLRDPSGVNTGELFF TGTGCCAGCAGTTCACTCCGGGACCCCTCTGGTGTGAACACCGGGGAGCTGTTTTTT
NA NA TRBJ1-5 TRBV4-1 CASSQDPTPNQPQHF TGCGCCAGCAGCCAAGACCCCACGCCCAATCAGCCCCAGCATTTT
NA NA TRBJ1-1 TRBV7-4 CASSLVVTGNGEAFF TGTGCCAGCAGCTTAGTCGTGACAGGCAATGGCGAAGCTTTCTTT
NA NA TRBJ1-1 TRBV9 CASSVGRSPAEAFF TGTGCCAGCAGCGTAGGGCGGTCCCCCGCTGAAGCTTTCTTT
NA NA TRBJ2-1 TRBV6-1 CASSYTWGGEQFF TGTGCCAGCAGTTACACCTGGGGCGGTGAGCAGTTCTTC
NA many TRBJ2-2 TRBV12-3/TRBV12-4 CASSLISTGELFF TGTGCCAGCAGTTTGATCAGCACCGGGGAGCTGTTTTTT
TRBD2 once TRBJ2-2 TRBV2 CASSESGGAFGTGELFF TGTGCCAGCAGTGAATCGGGGGGGGCCTTCGGAACCGGGGAGCTGTTTTTT
NA NA TRBJ1-2 TRBV24-1 CATSDCPPGRVPYGCTF TGTGCCACCAGTGATTGCCCCCCAGGGAGGGTTCCTTATGGCTGCACCTTC
NA NA TRBJ2-3 TRBV19 CASSIATGRSTDTQYF TGTGCCAGTAGTATAGCTACGGGCAGATCTACAGATACGCAGTATTTT
NA few TRBJ1-2 TRBV5-1 CASSLDQSRAPYGYTF TGCGCCAGCAGCTTGGATCAATCGCGAGCCCCCTATGGCTACACCTTC
NA few TRBJ2-1 TRBV19 CASSMSGGVLNEQFF TGTGCCAGTAGTATGTCCGGCGGGGTCCTCAATGAGCAGTTCTTC
TRBD1 NA TRBJ2-2 TRBV7-9 CASSSGTGGRTGELFF TGTGCCAGCAGCTCCGGGACAGGGGGTCGCACCGGGGAGCTGTTTTTT
NA NA TRBJ1-3 TRBV12-3/TRBV12-4 CASRIPSRDNPGVYF TGTGCCAGCAGAATTCCGTCCCGGGATAATCCTGGCGTATATTTT
NA many TRBJ1-5 TRBV7-9 CASSFAGKSNQPQHF TGTGCCAGCAGCTTTGCAGGGAAGAGCAATCAGCCCCAGCATTTT
TRBD1 few TRBJ1-1 TRBV7-2 CASRTGGGASEAFF TGTGCCAGCAGAACAGGGGGGGGCGCCTCTGAAGCTTTCTTT
NA few TRBJ2-7 TRBV6-5 CASTPETYEQYF TGTGCCAGCACCCCCGAGACCTACGAGCAGTACTTC
NA NA TRBJ2-1 TRBV4-1 CASALDWIYNEQFF TGCGCCAGCGCCTTAGACTGGATCTACAATGAGCAGTTCTTC
NA many TRBJ1-1 TRBV4-3 CATGGVGTEAFF TGCGCTACTGGGGGAGTGGGCACTGAAGCTTTCTTT
NA NA TRBJ2-1 TRBV9 CASSPGRYEQFF TGTGCCAGCAGCCCCGGTAGGTATGAGCAGTTCTTC
NA once TRBJ1-1 TRBV19 CVSSKRYTEAFF TGTGTCAGTAGTAAGCGATACACTGAAGCTTTCTTT
NA NA TRBJ1-2 TRBV6-5 CATAGLISPALYGYTF TGTGCCACAGCGGGCTTGATCTCCCCTGCCCTCTATGGCTACACCTTC
TRBD2 few TRBJ2-2 TRBV7-9 CASTSSGETGELFF TGTGCCAGCACCTCTAGCGGGGAAACCGGGGAGCTGTTTTTT
NA NA TRBJ2-1 TRBV2 CASSEKGRVYNEQFF TGTGCCAGCAGTGAGAAGGGGAGAGTCTACAATGAGCAGTTCTTC
TRBD1 NA TRBJ1-1 TRBV5-3 CASSLVPQGSYGTEAFF TGTGCCAGCAGCTTGGTGCCACAGGGGAGCTATGGCACTGAAGCTTTCTTT
NA NA TRBJ1-2 TRBV11-2 CASSLDRWAGAKNYGYTF TGTGCCAGCAGCTTAGATCGTTGGGCAGGGGCGAAAAACTATGGCTACACCTTC
NA few TRBJ1-2 TRBV27 CASTPGGNYGYTF TGTGCCAGCACCCCGGGTGGAAACTATGGCTACACCTTC
NA NA TRBJ1-2 TRBV11-2 CASSFGFLNYGYTF TGTGCCAGCAGCTTTGGGTTCCTTAACTATGGCTACACCTTC
TRBD2 few TRBJ2-4 TRBV7-8 CASSLGTSGGASKNIQYF TGTGCCAGCAGCCTTGGGACTAGCGGGGGGGCCAGCAAAAACATTCAGTACTTC
NA NA TRBJ1-1 TRBV7-9 CASSFYGDTEAFF TGTGCCAGCAGTTTCTACGGGGACACTGAAGCTTTCTTT
TRBD2 NA TRBJ2-5 TRBV6-2/TRBV6-3 CASSWLGLVLEETQYF TGTGCCAGCAGTTGGCTAGGACTAGTCCTCGAAGAGACCCAGTACTTC
TRBD1 NA TRBJ1-2 TRBV9 CASTGGDSVHGYTF TGTGCCAGCACAGGTGGGGACAGTGTTCATGGCTACACCTTC
TRBD2 NA TRBJ2-3 TRBV13 CASSWLAGGLDTQYF TGTGCCAGCAGCTGGCTAGCGGGGGGGCTAGATACGCAGTATTTT
NA few TRBJ2-7 TRBV6-6 CASRRGTGSYEQYF TGTGCCAGCAGGAGAGGGACGGGCTCCTACGAGCAGTACTTC
NA NA TRBJ2-1 TRBV29-1 CSVGGGEQFF TGCAGCGTTGGTGGAGGTGAGCAGTTCTTC
TRBD2 few TRBJ2-5 TRBV19 CASSRTSGSAETQYF TGTGCCAGTAGTAGAACTAGCGGGTCTGCAGAGACCCAGTACTTC
TRBD2 NA TRBJ2-4 TRBV4-3 CASSQGAGGNIQYF TGCGCCAGCAGCCAAGGGGCGGGGGGAAACATTCAGTACTTC
NA NA TRBJ1-1 TRBV6-1 CASRQANTEAFF TGTGCCAGCAGACAGGCGAACACTGAAGCTTTCTTT
NA few TRBJ1-5 TRBV28 CASSLILYRINQPQHF TGTGCCAGCAGTTTGATCCTCTACAGGATCAATCAGCCCCAGCATTTT
NA NA TRBJ1-1 TRBV9 CVSSPTEMNTEAFF TGTGTCAGCAGCCCGACAGAGATGAACACTGAAGCTTTCTTT
NA many TRBJ2-5 TRBV6-1 CASSPGEPKETQYF TGTGCCAGCAGCCCGGGGGAGCCAAAAGAGACCCAGTACTTC
TRBD1 NA TRBJ2-1 TRBV27 CASSTTGDSYNEQFF TGTGCCAGCAGTACGACAGGGGATTCCTACAATGAGCAGTTCTTC
NA NA TRBJ2-5 TRBV7-6 CASSSNPGLIQETQYF TGTGCCAGCAGCTCCAACCCGGGCCTCATCCAAGAGACCCAGTACTTC
TRBD1 few TRBJ2-2 TRBV6-5 CASSYWGQGAPTRYTGELFF TGTGCCAGCAGTTACTGGGGACAGGGGGCCCCTACCCGATACACCGGGGAGCTGTTTTTT
NA NA TRBJ2-7 TRBV5-1 CASSWGPNYEQYF TGCGCCAGCAGCTGGGGTCCGAACTACGAGCAGTACTTC
TRBD2 NA TRBJ2-7 TRBV20-1 CSARGGGSFFHEQYF TGCAGTGCTAGGGGGGGGGGGTCTTTTTTCCACGAGCAGTACTTC
TRBD1 many TRBJ2-7 TRBV7-9 CASSARDRAYEQYF TGTGCCAGCAGCGCTCGGGACAGGGCCTACGAGCAGTACTTC
NA NA TRBJ2-1 TRBV6-5 CASSLSRSPYNEQFF TGTGCCAGCAGTCTCTCGAGGTCCCCCTACAATGAGCAGTTCTTC
NA NA TRBJ1-2 TRBV12-5 CASGIPREGLGGYTF TGTGCTAGTGGTATACCCCGTGAAGGCCTCGGGGGCTACACCTTC
NA NA TRBJ1-6 TRBV12-3/TRBV12-4 CASSFIFTEDVNSPLHF TGTGCCAGCAGTTTCATCTTCACCGAGGATGTGAATTCACCCCTCCACTTT
NA NA TRBJ2-1 TRBV20-1 CSARDDHSYNEQFF TGCAGTGCTAGAGATGATCACTCCTACAATGAGCAGTTCTTC
TRBD1 few TRBJ2-3 TRBV7-9 CASSLPTSDRGKGGAHTQYF TGTGCCAGCAGCCTGCCTACCTCGGACAGGGGAAAGGGTGGCGCGCATACGCAGTATTTT
TRBD1 NA TRBJ1-6 TRBV7-9 CASSPRTGGEITPLHF TGTGCCAGCAGCCCGAGGACAGGGGGCGAAATTACACCCCTCCACTTT